These 20 T cell receptor beta chains were sequenced from one sample in a study of T cell repertoires in cytomegalovirus infection. MiXCR, run by TCRdb on the reads, gives a single entry per CDR3 protein. The top ten clones hold 7.5% to 9% of a sample with fewer than 700,000 distinct CDR3 sequences, 24% of them seen once. The sequencing input was CD8+ T cells from PBMCs. The receptors originated from a human donor in good health (CMV status not recorded). Some clones in this sample may be carry-over from other donors' samples.

This clonotype was picked up many times. The chain uses TRBV27 and TRBJ2-1; no reliable D call. The germline CDR1 and CDR2 sequences are MNHEY and SMNVEV (reference sequence). There are 12 residues in the CDR3. V was clipped by 2 bases and J by 9 bases, with 8 bases between them. The CDR3 DNA follows: TGTGCCAGCAGTTTAGGGCGGACTGAGCAGTTCTTC. It translates to CASSLGRTEQFF.

This sequence joins TRBV19 and TRBJ1-6; D is possibly TRBD1 (5 bases). V was pared by 9 bases and J by 13 bases, with 22 bases between. The CDR3 covers 14 residues. Germline lookup yields CDR1 LNHDA and CDR2 SQIVND (reference sequence). CDR3 DNA: TGTGCCAGCTTGGGACCATCTCCCGCACATCCCCTCCACTTT. Translated, it gives CASLGPSPAHPLHF.

The chain employs TRBV4-3 and TRBJ2-3, with D perhaps given as TRBD1 or TRBD2 (5 bases each). V lost 4 bases to trimming and J lost 4 bases, with 18 bases between them. This CDR3 region has 16 residues. Germline V lookup: CDR1 LGHNA, CDR2 YSLEER. The CDR3 loop reads CASSLGTDPTPDTQYF. The CDR3 nucleotides are TGCGCCAGCAGCCTTGGGACCGATCCGACGCCAGATACGCAGTATTTT.

In this sample, this clonotype turned up a few times. The rearrangement joins TRBV28 to TRBJ2-1; TRBD2 matches 14 bases. Trimming cost V 7 bases and J 10 bases; bases outside gene matches: 9. The CDR3 consists of 15 residues. CDR1 is MDHEN and CDR2 is SYDVKM in the germline V gene. CDR3 in amino acids: CASTPGLAGAPEQFF. The CDR3 DNA reads TGTGCCAGCACCCCGGGACTAGCGGGGGCCCCGGAGCAGTTCTTC.

V gene TRBV6-6 combines with J gene TRBJ1-4; 10 bases fit TRBD1. The CDR3 covers 14 residues. J was trimmed by 12 bases and V by 4 bases; bases with no gene match: 8. Germline V gives CDR1 MNHNY, CDR2 SVGAGI (reference sequence). The CDR3 reads CASSSGQGDGELFF. In DNA form, the CDR3 reads TGTGCCAGCAGTTCAGGACAGGGGGATGGGGAACTGTTTTTT.

Remarks on this clonotype: One end of the junction does not line up with germline, which may come from a read error. The rearrangement uses TRBV12-3 or TRBV12-4 and TRBJ1-1; weak D call: TRBD1 (6 bases). This CDR3 has 13 residues. CDR3 bases: TGTGACAGCAGAGAGGGGGGGGTCACTGAAGCTTTCTTT. This codes for CDSREGGVTEAFF.

The CDR3 DNA is TGCGCCAGCAGCCACCCCGGGGAAGGCTACAATGAGCAGTTCTTC. Its protein product is CASSHPGEGYNEQFF. The gene calls are TRBV4-1 and TRBJ2-1, with D possibly matching TRBD2 (5 bases). The CDR3 is 15 residues long. Germline CDR1 and CDR2: MGHRA and YSYEKL. Trimming removed 3 bases from V and 3 bases from J, with 12 bases in between.

As regards this clonotype: The junction departs from the called germline gene at one end, perhaps through a read error. The chain employs TRBV7-6 and TRBJ1-1, with D possibly matching TRBD1 (5 bases). There are 12 residues in the CDR3. Per germline, CDR1 SGHVS and CDR2 FNYEAQ. DNA of the CDR3: TGTGCCAGCAGCTACGGGGGGACTGAACCTTTCTTT. Translated, it gives CASSYGGTEPFF. Full variable domain (missing parts from reference TRBV7-6 and TRBJ1-1): GAGVSQSPRYKVTKRGQDVALRCDPISGHVSLYWYRQALGQGPEFLTYFNYEAQQDKSGLPNDRFSAERPEGSISTLTIQRTEQRDSAMYRCASSYGGTEPFFGQGTRLTVV.

The chain recombines TRBV6-5 with TRBJ1-1; D is uncertain. The germline gives CDR1 MNHEY, CDR2 SVGAGI. Trimming pared 6 bases from V and 3 bases from J, leaving 11 bases between. The CDR3 spans 13 residues. The CDR3 coding sequence is TGTGCCAGCAGAAGGACCGAGGACACTGAAGCTTTCTTT. Translated, it gives CASRRTEDTEAFF.

This clonotype was detected only once. The rearrangement links TRBV6-2 or TRBV6-3 to TRBJ1-1; D remains unclear. CDR3 length equals 13 residues. The ends were cut back, 6 bases at V and 6 bases at J, with 14 bases in the middle. From germline, CDR1 is MNHEY and CDR2 SVGEGT. The CDR3 DNA reads as TGTGCCAGCAGCCGCGGGAAACTCGCTGAAGCTTTCTTT. This translates into CASSRGKLAEAFF.

The rearrangement links TRBV7-9 to TRBJ1-2, with TRBD1 matching 8 bases. This CDR3 has 17 amino acids. CDR1 is SEHNR and CDR2 is FQNEAQ in the germline V gene (reference sequence). V lost 3 bases to trimming and J lost 4 bases; unmatched junction nucleotides: 13. The CDR3 reads CASSLGASRGQSYGYTF. For the CDR3, the DNA is TGTGCCAGCAGCTTGGGGGCTAGCAGGGGGCAATCCTATGGCTACACCTTC.

This clonotype was detected only a few times. This chain uses TRBV6-4 with TRBJ2-6; 8 bases align to TRBD1. Germline V gene sequence: CDR1 MRHNA, CDR2 SNTAGT. The CDR3 length is 22 residues. V shed 5 bases and J 1 base; nucleotides not matched to a gene: 22. The CDR3 DNA follows: TGTGCCAGCAGTTTTGGCCGGGACAGGAAAACGGATGCACGTTCTGGGGCCAACGTCCTGACTTTC. This codes for CASSFGRDRKTDARSGANVLTF.

This clonotype appeared many times. This sequence joins TRBV12-3 or TRBV12-4 and TRBJ1-5, with unresolved D. This CDR3 is built from 12 residues. Between the trimmed V and J ends, which lost 7 bases and 2 bases, there was a span of 6 bases. In DNA form, the CDR3 reads TGTGCCAGCACCCAGGGCAATCAGCCCCAGCATTTT. This sequence encodes CASTQGNQPQHF.

Many counts were recorded for this clonotype. The gene calls are TRBV7-6 and TRBJ1-1; 8 nucleotides agree with TRBD1. This CDR3 region has 14 residues. Germline V gene lookup returns CDR1 SGHVS and CDR2 FNYEAQ. V lost 6 bases, J lost 5 bases, and 8 bases stayed unmatched. The CDR3 loop reads CASSFGQGGTEAFF. CDR3 nucleotides: TGTGCCAGCAGTTTCGGACAGGGAGGTACTGAAGCTTTCTTT.

This clonotype was recorded many times. V gene TRBV7-9 combines with J gene TRBJ2-5; D perhaps matches TRBD2 (8 bases). This CDR3 has 15 amino acids. The germline V and J ends were trimmed by 5 bases and 5 bases, with 18 bases remaining between them. Germline V gene sequence: CDR1 SEHNR, CDR2 FQNEAQ (reference sequence). The CDR3 DNA reads TGTGCCAGCAGCCCGCTACAGGGGACTAGGGAGACCCAGTACTTC. Its protein is CASSPLQGTRETQYF.

This clonotype was detected ten times or more. The rearrangement uses TRBV11-3 and TRBJ1-1; D not certain. This CDR3 contains 12 residues. V dropped 2 bases and J dropped 6 bases, with 7 bases sitting between them. CDR1 is SGHNT, CDR2 YENEEA, per germline. The CDR3 sequence is CASSLWAAEAFF. CDR3 nucleotide sequence: TGTGCCAGCAGCTTATGGGCGGCTGAAGCTTTCTTT.

This clonotype came up a few times. The genes are TRBV20-1 and TRBJ2-1; 9 bases are shared with TRBD1. CDR1 and CDR2 (germline): DFQATT, SNEGSKA (reference sequence). There are 15 residues in the CDR3. The V gene end was trimmed by 0 bases and the J gene end by 5 bases; junction bases not matched to a gene: 5. The CDR3 region has the DNA TGCAGTGCTAGAGATAGGCGGACAGGGGACAATGAGCAGTTCTTC. Its protein product is CSARDRRTGDNEQFF.

Remarks on this clonotype: It may be a read error: a sequence one base away is much more abundant. The chain recombines TRBV28 with TRBJ1-4; D unresolved. CDR3 size: 16 residues. Per germline, CDR1 MDHEN and CDR2 SYDVKM. Between the trimmed V and J ends, which lost 3 bases and 0 bases, there was a span of 11 bases. The CDR3 bases are TGTGCCAGCAGTTTTCGGACCGGCCCAACTAATGAAAAACTGTTTTTT. As protein: CASSFRTGPTNEKLFF.

This clonotype was picked up a small number of times. The chain employs TRBV2 and TRBJ1-1; D possibly corresponds to TRBD1 (5 bases). Trimming pared 11 bases from V and 4 bases from J, leaving 14 bases between. The CDR3 sequence is 12 residues long. Germline loops: CDR1 SNHLY, CDR2 FYNNEI. The CDR3 region has the DNA TGTGCCTCTCCCCGGGGGTCCACTGAAGCTTTCTTT. Its translation: CASPRGSTEAFF.

This clonotype showed up many times. The rearrangement uses TRBV11-2 and TRBJ2-7; D might be TRBD2 (5 bases). The CDR3 contains 15 residues. V was pared by 3 bases and J by 1 base, with 13 bases between. Germline V gene data show CDR1 as SGHAT and CDR2 as FQNNGV. CDR3 nucleotide sequence: TGTGCCAGCAGCTTGAGCGGAGCGCTATCCTACGAGCAGTACTTC. It codes for CASSLSGALSYEQYF.